The sequence of this TCR beta chain was determined in a study of blood T cell repertoires in COVID-19. Whole-study context: PBMCs, B-cell-depleted T cells, or T cells were the source of the cDNA or gDNA that made up the material.

Only in-frame clones appear in the TCRdb table, and some are missing; sequencing was by immunoSEQ multiplex PCR. The sample holds 230,000 or so clones, around 89% seen once. Per germline, CDR1 SGHNT and CDR2 YENEEA. This CDR3 contains 15 residues. The V segment lost 5 bases and the J segment 1 base; nucleotides outside the gene matches: 5. The source is a woman aged 55-69 years with COVID-19, enrolled during active disease. The source material was peripheral blood. V and J are TRBV11-3 and TRBJ2-5, with 9 bases fitting TRBD2. The CDR3 region has the DNA TGTGCCAGCAGCCGTAGCGGGGGAGGCCAAGAGACCCAGTACTTC. Translating it yields CASSRSGGGQETQYF.